These 24 T cell receptor beta chains came from one sample sequenced in a study of monozygotic twins with inflammatory bowel disease. From the 5' RACE reads, TCRdb lists one entry per CDR3 protein and no DNA. This sample's table has some 330,000 distinct CDR3 sequences. Material: blood. These receptors were taken from a human donor with ulcerative colitis or Crohn's disease, or a healthy co-twin of an affected twin (not recorded which).

This sequence joins TRBV3-1 and TRBJ2-5; without DNA, the TCRdb call of TRBD1 cannot be checked. The CDR3 covers 17 residues. The V gene's germline CDR1 is LGHDT and CDR2 YNNKEL (reference sequence). CDR3 in amino acids: CASSPRGTGGLQETQYF.

This sequence joins TRBV28 and TRBJ2-7; TCRdb gives TRBD1 as the D gene, but with no DNA this cannot be confirmed. Germline CDR1 MDHEN, CDR2 SYDVKM. The CDR3 spans 14 residues. The CDR3: CASTPRGSPIEQYF.

This chain connects TRBV5-5 to TRBJ2-7; TCRdb picks TRBD1, but there is no DNA to check that call. The CDR3 has 14 residues. CDR1 is SGHKS, CDR2 YYEKEE, per germline (reference sequence). The CDR3 region is CASKFMTGIYEQYF.

The chain joins TRBV9 to TRBJ2-7; TCRdb's D call of TRBD2 is untestable without DNA. Germline V CDR1 and CDR2: SGDLS, YYNGEE. CDR3 length: 18 residues. CDR3 protein: CASSAGTSGATSSYEQYF.

This chain uses TRBV6-1 with TRBJ2-1; with no DNA, the TCRdb D assignment of TRBD1 cannot be verified. CDR3 length equals 15 residues. The germline gives CDR1 MNHNS, CDR2 SASEGT. The CDR3 loop reads CASSEGGTNNNEQFF.

CDR3 in amino acids: CSARVTSREQFF. V and J are TRBV20-1 and TRBJ2-1. Germline V gene data show CDR1 as DFQATT and CDR2 as SNEGSKA (reference sequence). The CDR3 covers 12 residues.

This chain links TRBV29-1 with TRBJ2-1; TCRdb designates TRBD2, a call that cannot be tested without DNA. The CDR3 covers 13 residues. Germline-derived CDR1 and CDR2 are SQVTM and ANQGSEA. CDR3: CSARSGGSNEQFF.

The chain uses TRBV6-2 or TRBV6-3 and TRBJ1-1. Germline CDR1 is MNHEY and CDR2 is SVGEGT. The CDR3 is made up of 11 amino acids. The CDR3 loop reads CASSYWAEAFF.

V usage is TRBV18 and J usage is TRBJ2-7. From germline, CDR1 is KGHSH and CDR2 LQKENI. This CDR3 is 15 amino acids long. This chain's CDR3 is CASSPPGGSSYEQYF.

The V and J genes are TRBV6-2 or TRBV6-3 and TRBJ1-2. CDR3 size: 14 residues. CDR1 MNHEY and CDR2 SVGEGT come from the germline V gene. This CDR3 is CASRLTASGTGYTF.

The CDR3 spells CASSLGTSAQLAYEQYF. This rearrangement joins TRBV6-5 to TRBJ2-7; TCRdb's D gene call, TRBD2, goes unchecked for lack of DNA. The germline V gene has CDR1 MNHEY and CDR2 SVGAGI. The CDR3 totals 17 residues.

The chain is built from TRBV9 and TRBJ2-1; TCRdb gives TRBD1 as the D gene, but with no DNA this cannot be confirmed. In germline, CDR1 is SGDLS, CDR2 YYNGEE. CDR3 length: 16 amino acids. Here the CDR3 reads CASSPLGRFPAGEQFF.

The chain carries TRBV3-1 and TRBJ2-3; TCRdb's D call, TRBD1, is unchecked because there is no DNA. Germline CDR1 reads LGHDT; CDR2 reads YNNKEL (reference sequence). The CDR3 length is 17 residues. This CDR3 is CASSQDRAGRITDTQYF.

The chain couples TRBV18 to TRBJ1-4. The CDR3 covers 14 residues. CDR1 and CDR2 (germline): KGHSH, LQKENI. The CDR3 protein is CASSPPLGLEKLFF.

J is TRBJ2-1 and V is TRBV5-1; TCRdb names TRBD2, which stays unverified in the absence of DNA. Per the germline V gene, CDR1 is SGHRS and CDR2 is YFSETQ. CDR3 length equals 14 residues. The CDR3 region is CATATSGGGNEQFF.

The genes are TRBV5-5 and TRBJ2-7; TCRdb gives TRBD1 as the D gene, but with no DNA this cannot be confirmed. The CDR3 has 17 residues. Looked up from germline, CDR1 is SGHKS and CDR2 is YYEKEE (reference sequence). CDR3 amino acids: CASSLGGALTGGYEQYF.

The chain is built from TRBV29-1 and TRBJ2-1; without DNA, the TCRdb call of TRBD1 cannot be checked. From germline, CDR1 is SQVTM and CDR2 ANQGSEA. The CDR3 sequence is 12 residues long. Here the CDR3 reads CSFDRGLEEQFF.

This sequence joins TRBV20-1 and TRBJ1-6; without DNA, the TCRdb call of TRBD1 cannot be checked. Per germline, CDR1 DFQATT and CDR2 SNEGSKA (reference sequence). The CDR3 is 15 amino acids. The CDR3 sequence is CSARALGTGNSPLHF.

V gene TRBV7-9 combines with J gene TRBJ2-1; the TCRdb call, TRBD1, lacks DNA for checking. Germline V gives CDR1 SEHNR, CDR2 FQNEAQ (reference sequence). This CDR3 has 12 residues. CDR3 protein: CASSFKGSEQFF. Together with reference TRBV7-9 and TRBJ2-1, the CDR3 gives the full variable domain: DTGVSQNPRHKITKRGQNVTFRCDPISEHNRLYWYRQTLGQGPEFLTYFQNEAQLEKSRLLSDRFSAERPKGSFSTLEIQRTEQGDSAMYLCASSFKGSEQFFGPGTRLTVL.

The chain uses TRBV5-4 and TRBJ2-4; TCRdb's D gene call, TRBD1, goes unchecked for lack of DNA. CDR3 size: 14 residues. Germline CDR1 SGHNT, CDR2 YYREEE (reference sequence). The CDR3 reads CASSFRDTKNIQYF.

V gene TRBV7-9 combines with J gene TRBJ2-3. The CDR3 covers 14 residues. Germline CDR1 is SEHNR and CDR2 is FQNEAQ (reference sequence). The CDR3 spells CASSLALITDTQYF.

This chain uses TRBV27 with TRBJ1-2; TCRdb proposes TRBD1, but this gene call is untestable without DNA. The CDR3 spans 18 residues. CDR1 MNHEY and CDR2 SMNVEV come from the germline V gene (reference sequence). The CDR3 is CASSITPPGDRVNYGYTF.

The J gene is TRBJ1-4, the V gene TRBV28; TCRdb returns TRBD1, unconfirmable since there is no DNA. The germline V gene has CDR1 MDHEN and CDR2 SYDVKM. This CDR3 has 14 amino acids. CDR3 protein: CASSPQWRREKLFF.

The V and J genes are TRBV29-1 and TRBJ2-7; TCRdb designates TRBD1, a call that cannot be tested without DNA. The germline V gene encodes CDR1 SQVTM and CDR2 ANQGSEA. The length of the CDR3 is 14 residues. CDR3 sequence reads: CSVELRGNNYEQYF.